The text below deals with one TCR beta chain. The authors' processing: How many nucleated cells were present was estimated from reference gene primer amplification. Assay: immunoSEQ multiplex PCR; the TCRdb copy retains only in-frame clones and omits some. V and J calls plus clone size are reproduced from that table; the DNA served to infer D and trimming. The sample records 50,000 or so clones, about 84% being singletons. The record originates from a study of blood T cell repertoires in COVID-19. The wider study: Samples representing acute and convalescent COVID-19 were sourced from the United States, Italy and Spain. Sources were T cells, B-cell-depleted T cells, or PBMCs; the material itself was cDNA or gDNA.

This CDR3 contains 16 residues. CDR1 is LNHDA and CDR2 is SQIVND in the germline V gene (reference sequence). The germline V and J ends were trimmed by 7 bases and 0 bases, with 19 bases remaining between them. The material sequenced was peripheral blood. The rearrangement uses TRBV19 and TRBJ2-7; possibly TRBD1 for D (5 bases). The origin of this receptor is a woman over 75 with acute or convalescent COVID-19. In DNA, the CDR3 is TGTGCCAGTAAGGGGCAGGGCGGATCCAGCTCCTACGAGCAGTACGTC. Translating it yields CASKGQGGSSSYEQYV.